This T cell receptor (beta chain) was sequenced during a study of T-cell memory formation after mild COVID-19. This CDR3 has 14 amino acids. TCRdb redid the calling of the 5' RACE reads with MiXCR, one entry per CDR3 protein. The table records approximately 560,000 distinct CDR3 sequences, 17% of them present only once. J is TRBJ2-5 and V is TRBV12-1. TRBV12-1 is a pseudogene segment. This clonotype originated in an adult woman who had mild COVID-19 (a few samples of this study predate the infection). Cell type and time point are not known. Sequencing was carried out using PBMCs or a T cell subset sorted from them (not recorded which). The CDR3 nucleotides are TGTGCCAGCAGCTTGAACTGGGTTTGGGAGACCCAGTACTTC. Protein sequence: CASSLNWVWETQYF.